These T cell receptor beta chains were read from a single sample in a study of blood T cell repertoires in COVID-19. This table comes from immunoSEQ multiplex PCR, and its TCRdb copy is limited to in-frame clones, with some not included. This sample carries roughly 140,000 clones, 87% of them seen once, and the ten largest clones take around 4.6%. The source material was peripheral blood. The receptors were sampled from an older woman with active or convalescent COVID-19. The CDR3 runs from the conserved cysteine through the conserved F or W. A D gene is named only where the DNA matches it firmly. Clone size appears in some rows only: once, few, many, or a class for an expanded clone.

>NA|TRBV6-5|NA|TRBJ1-5|14
TGTGCCAGCAGTTATTCGGGGGGGGGTCAGCCCCAGCATTTT
CASSYSGGGQPQHF
>once|TRBV5-1|TRBD1|TRBJ2-3|14
TGCGCCAGCAGCATGGGACAGCTAACAGATACGCAGTATTTT
CASSMGQLTDTQYF
>NA|TRBV9|TRBD2|TRBJ2-5|15
TGTGCCAGCAGCGCCATAGCGGGGGTCGGAGAGACCCAGTACTTC
CASSAIAGVGETQYF
>NA|TRBV4-3|NA|TRBJ1-2|15
TGCGCCAGCAGCCAAGGAAGTGGGGAGAACTATGGCTACACCTTC
CASSQGSGENYGYTF
>NA|TRBV6-1|TRBD2|TRBJ2-7|18
TGTGCCAGCAGTGAATACGGGGAGCGGGGGGATGTCGGGTACGAGCAGTACTTC
CASSEYGERGDVGYEQYF
>NA|TRBV7-9|TRBD1|TRBJ1-1|11
TGTGCCAGCAGCTGGGACAGAGAAGCTTTCTTT
CASSWDREAFF
>NA|TRBV18|NA|TRBJ1-3|17
TGTGCCAGCTCACCAATTGCGGACAGCGCCTCTGGAAACACCATATATTTT
CASSPIADSASGNTIYF
>few|TRBV30|NA|TRBJ2-7|15
TGTGCCTGGAGTGTGCTTCGACAGGTGACTTACGAGCAGTACTTC
CAWSVLRQVTYEQYF
>NA|TRBV6-5|NA|TRBJ1-1|14
TGTGCCAGCAGTATACAGGTTATGAACACTGAAGCTTTCTTT
CASSIQVMNTEAFF
>NA|TRBV19|TRBD1|TRBJ1-3|15
TGTGCCAGTAGTACTACGACAGGGGACGGAAACACCATATATTTT
CASSTTTGDGNTIYF
>NA|TRBV6-5|NA|TRBJ1-1|14
TGTGCCAGCAGAACCCCTGCAGAGAACACTGAAGCTTTCTTT
CASRTPAENTEAFF
>NA|TRBV5-5|TRBD1|TRBJ2-1|12
TGTGCCAGCAGCTGGGGGACAGGAGAGCAGTTCTTC
CASSWGTGEQFF
>NA|TRBV7-2|NA|TRBJ1-4|13
TGTGCCAGCAGCCCCCTTATGTATGAAAAACTGTTTTTT
CASSPLMYEKLFF
>NA|TRBV3-1/TRBV3-2|NA|TRBJ1-2|15
TGTGCCAGCAGCCGCAAGGGAGTAGATAACTATGGCTACACCTTC
CASSRKGVDNYGYTF
>NA|TRBV18|TRBD1|TRBJ1-2|14
TGTGCCAGCTCACTAAAACAGGGGGCGTATGGCTACACCTTC
CASSLKQGAYGYTF
>NA|TRBV3-1/TRBV3-2|NA|TRBJ1-6|14
TGTGCCAGCAGCCAAGTACAGGGTAATTCACCCCTCCACTTT
CASSQVQGNSPLHF
>once|TRBV6-5|TRBD1|TRBJ1-2|12
TGTGCCAGCAGGGTGACAGGGACTGGCTACACCTTC
CASRVTGTGYTF
>NA|TRBV18|NA|TRBJ2-3|15
TGTGCCAGCTCACCAACAAGCCAGGTGACAGATACGCAGTATTTT
CASSPTSQVTDTQYF
>NA|TRBV9|NA|TRBJ1-3|16
TGTGCCAGCAGCGTACTCTCTCGCGCGCCGGGAAACACCATATATTTT
CASSVLSRAPGNTIYF
>NA|TRBV15|NA|TRBJ2-5|12
TGTGCCACCAGCAGGGCCCAAGAGACCCAGTACTTC
CATSRAQETQYF
>NA|TRBV29-1|NA|TRBJ2-2|15
TGCAGCGTTGGACAGAACCAGGCGAACACCGGGGAGCTGTTTTTT
CSVGQNQANTGELFF
>NA|TRBV7-2|TRBD1|TRBJ1-2|15
TGTGCCAGCAGCCCGGGGACAGGGGGGACCTATGGCTACACCTTC
CASSPGTGGTYGYTF
>NA|TRBV11-2|TRBD1|TRBJ2-5|15
TGTGCCAGCAGCTTAGGGAACCAGGGGGCAGAGACCCAGTACTTC
CASSLGNQGAETQYF
>few|TRBV6-4|NA|TRBJ1-2|12
TGTGCCAGCAGTGAGCAGGGGTATGGCTACACCTTC
CASSEQGYGYTF
>NA|TRBV7-2|NA|TRBJ2-3|15
TGTGCCAGCAGCTTAGTGGCAGGGGCAACGGATACGCAGTATTTT
CASSLVAGATDTQYF
>NA|TRBV14|NA|TRBJ1-4|13
TGTGCCAGCAGCCAAGTCCCGAATGAAAAACTGTTTTTT
CASSQVPNEKLFF
>NA|TRBV7-3|NA|TRBJ1-1|13
TGTGCCAGCAGCTTTCCCGGTTGGACTGAAGCTTTCTTT
CASSFPGWTEAFF
>NA|TRBV5-5|TRBD1|TRBJ2-7|15
TGTGCCAGCAGCTGGGGGACAGGGGTCTCCTACGAGCAGTACTTC
CASSWGTGVSYEQYF
>NA|TRBV6-6|NA|TRBJ2-7|16
TGTGCCAGCAGTTACCTCCCCGGGATTACTACCTACGAGCAGTACTTC
CASSYLPGITTYEQYF
>NA|TRBV10-1|NA|TRBJ2-7|15
TGCGCCAGCAGTGAGTCGGGGCAGGGGATTGACGAGCAGTACTTC
CASSESGQGIDEQYF
>many|TRBV28|TRBD1|TRBJ1-4|16
TGTGCCAGCAGTTCACCCCTAGGGGGCTCTAATGAAAAACTGTTTTTT
CASSSPLGGSNEKLFF
>NA|TRBV19|TRBD1|TRBJ1-2|15
TGTGCCAGTAGTATCTTTAAAACAGGGGCGTATGGCTACACCTTC
CASSIFKTGAYGYTF
>NA|TRBV4-1|TRBD1|TRBJ2-5|16
TGCGCCAGCAGCCCTTCGGGACAGGGGATTCAAGAGACCCAGTACTTC
CASSPSGQGIQETQYF
>NA|TRBV28|TRBD1|TRBJ2-7|15
TGTGCCAGCAGTTCTCCGGGACAGAGCTCCTACGAGCAGTACTTC
CASSSPGQSSYEQYF
>NA|TRBV30|NA|TRBJ1-2|13
TGTGCGCGGGGGAGGAGGGAGAACTATGGCTACACCTTC
CARGRRENYGYTF
>NA|TRBV7-9|TRBD1|TRBJ2-2|15
TGTGCCAGCAGCTACGTAGGGACAGGCGCCGGGGAGCTGTTTTTT
CASSYVGTGAGELFF
>NA|TRBV6-4|TRBD1|TRBJ1-2|15
TGTGCCAGCAGTCATTTGAGGACAGGCAACTATGGCTACACCTTC
CASSHLRTGNYGYTF
>few|TRBV4-1|TRBD2|TRBJ2-3|17
TGCGCCAGCAGCCAAAGTTGGGCGGGGGGAAGCACAGATACGCAGTATTTT
CASSQSWAGGSTDTQYF
>NA|TRBV7-2|NA|TRBJ2-3|14
TGTGCCAGCAGCCCCTCGGTCAGCACAGATACGCAGTATTTT
CASSPSVSTDTQYF
>NA|TRBV29-1|TRBD1|TRBJ2-3|12
TGCAGTTTACAGGGGGGCGAAGATACGCAGTATTTT
CSLQGGEDTQYF
>NA|TRBV7-2|NA|TRBJ2-3|16
TGTGCCAGCAGCTTAGGCGACTCTTGGATCACAGATACGCAGTATTTT
CASSLGDSWITDTQYF